Presented here are 26 T cell receptor beta chains from one specimen sequenced in a study of pediatric ulcerative colitis. Generated by immunoSEQ multiplex PCR, the TCRdb table keeps only in-frame clones and is missing some. Of 30,000 to 35,000 clones listed, roughly 81% are singletons. During colonoscopy, one to two rectal pinch biopsies were collected. The sequencing input was gut tissue. The receptors originated from a boy younger than 18 with mild ulcerative colitis.

V is TRBV5-1 and J is TRBJ1-5; 7 positions agree with TRBD1. Trimming took 4 bases from V and 0 from J; bases not matched to a gene: 4. The CDR3 consists of 15 residues. CDR1 and CDR2 from the germline V gene are SGHRS and YFSETQ. The CDR3 DNA sequence: TGCGCCAGCAGCCACGGGACAGATAGCAATCAGCCCCAGCATTTT. Translating gives CASSHGTDSNQPQHF.

This clone was observed a handful of times. The rearrangement joins TRBV15 to TRBJ2-2; TRBD1 is a possible D gene (6 bases). The CDR3 consists of 13 residues. The V and J ends lost 7 bases and 8 bases respectively, with 14 bases between them. Germline V gene data show CDR1 as LNHNV and CDR2 as YYDKDF (reference sequence). The CDR3 is CATTGTPYGELFF. For the CDR3, the DNA is TGTGCCACCACCGGGACACCTTATGGGGAGCTGTTTTTT.

The genes are TRBV4-1 and TRBJ2-1; no clear D. With 1 base removed from V and 4 bases from J, the gap between germline ends came to 8 bases. CDR3 length: 14 amino acids. CDR1 MGHRA and CDR2 YSYEKL come from the germline V gene. The CDR3 region is CASSQGVPYNEQFF. CDR3 sequence (DNA): TGCGCCAGCAGCCAAGGGGTCCCATACAATGAGCAGTTCTTC.

The rearrangement joins TRBV6-6 to TRBJ1-6, with D unclear. CDR3 length equals 16 residues. The V end lost 0 bases, the J end lost 6 bases, and 12 bases lay between the germline ends. The germline gives CDR1 MNHNY, CDR2 SVGAGI (reference sequence). The CDR3 loop reads CASSYSKAELNSPLHF. CDR3 nucleotides: TGTGCCAGCAGTTACTCGAAGGCAGAGCTTAATTCACCCCTCCACTTT.

This CDR3 reads CASSLRSGYGTDTQYF. CDR3 bases: TGTGCCAGCAGCTTGAGATCCGGGTACGGCACAGATACGCAGTATTTT. This sequence joins TRBV5-4 and TRBJ2-3; D call uncertain. This CDR3 region has 16 residues. V lost 1 base and J 1 base, leaving 13 bases between the germline ends. The germline V gene encodes CDR1 SGHNT and CDR2 YYREEE (reference sequence).

The chain joins TRBV4-1 to TRBJ2-3; 14 positions agree with TRBD2. The CDR3 covers 18 residues. V shed 1 base and J 2 bases; nucleotides not matched to a gene: 5. Germline CDR1 and CDR2: MGHRA and YSYEKL. This CDR3 reads CASSQVGLAGDYTDTQYF. In nucleotides, the CDR3 is TGCGCCAGCAGCCAAGTGGGACTAGCGGGGGACTACACAGATACGCAGTATTTT.

This chain joins TRBV30 and TRBJ1-6, with 11 nucleotides matching TRBD1. Losses at the gene ends were 1 base for V and 8 bases for J; bases not matched to a gene: 1. The germline V gene encodes CDR1 GTSNPN and CDR2 SVGIG (reference sequence). The CDR3 contains 14 residues. CDR3 nucleotide sequence: TGTGCCTGGAGTGGGGGACAGGGGGATTCACCCCTCCACTTT. Its protein product is CAWSGGQGDSPLHF.

The rearrangement joins TRBV29-1 to TRBJ2-7; perhaps TRBD1 as D (6 bases). Germline V lookup: CDR1 SQVTM, CDR2 ANQGSEA. This CDR3 comprises 15 residues. V was clipped by 0 bases and J by 4 bases, with 16 bases between them. For the CDR3, the DNA is TGCAGCGTTGAAGAGGGGGCCGGGGTTGTTTACGAGCAGTACTTC. Translation: CSVEEGAGVVYEQYF.

This sequence joins TRBV30 and TRBJ1-6; 9 positions agree with TRBD1. Germline CDR1 and CDR2: GTSNPN and SVGIG (reference sequence). V lost 0 bases to trimming and J lost 4 bases; unmatched junction nucleotides: 1. The CDR3 is made up of 15 amino acids. In nucleotides, the CDR3 is TGTGCCTGGAGTGTCGACAGGGGGTATAATTCACCCCTCCACTTT. As protein: CAWSVDRGYNSPLHF.

The V gene is TRBV10-1, the J gene TRBJ1-1; no clear D gene. The CDR3 covers 14 residues. The V and J ends lost 11 bases and 0 bases respectively, with 16 bases between them. Germline-derived CDR1 and CDR2 are WNHNN and SYGVQD (reference sequence). CDR3 sequence reads: CAWSLGGMNTEAFF. The CDR3 nucleotides read TGCGCCTGGTCCTTGGGAGGGATGAACACTGAAGCTTTCTTT.

A single count supports this clone. This chain uses TRBV13 with TRBJ2-7; D remains ambiguous. Trimming stripped 3 bases from V and 4 bases from J, with 7 bases between. The germline V gene has CDR1 PRHDT and CDR2 FYEKMQ (reference sequence). This CDR3 is built from 12 residues. The CDR3 region has the DNA TGTGCCAGCAGCTTGAAACTTTACGAGCAGTACTTC. This gives the protein CASSLKLYEQYF.

V is TRBV5-1 and J is TRBJ2-5; possibly TRBD1 or TRBD2 for D (6 bases each). Germline V gene lookup returns CDR1 SGHRS and CDR2 YFSETQ. The CDR3 sequence is 15 residues long. Trimming stripped 1 base from V and 1 base from J, with 11 bases between. DNA of the CDR3: TGCGCCAGCAGCTTGTCACAGGGACTCCAAGAGACCCAGTACTTC. Its translation is CASSLSQGLQETQYF.

In DNA, the CDR3 is TGTGCCAGCAGCTTTACATGGAACACTGAAGCTTTCTTT. Translating gives CASSFTWNTEAFF. The genes are TRBV7-2 and TRBJ1-1; no firm D call. The CDR3 has 13 residues. Germline V gene sequence: CDR1 SGHTA, CDR2 FQGNSA. The ends were cut back, 3 bases at V and 1 base at J, with 6 bases in the middle. Together with reference TRBV7-2 and TRBJ1-1, the CDR3 gives the full variable domain: GAGVSQSPSNKVTEKGKDVELRCDPISGHTALYWYRQSLGQGLEFLIYFQGNSAPDKSGLPSDRFSAERTGGSVSTLTIQRTQQEDSAVYLCASSFTWNTEAFFGQGTRLTVV.

The chain recombines TRBV25-1 with TRBJ2-5; D is possibly TRBD1 (6 bases). In germline, CDR1 is MGHDK, CDR2 SYGVNS. The CDR3 covers 14 residues. Trimming removed 3 bases at V and 5 bases at J, with 13 bases between. The CDR3 here is CASSDAGGAETQYF. The CDR3 bases are TGTGCCAGCAGTGATGCTGGGGGCGCGGAGACCCAGTACTTC.

The chain combines TRBV5-4 with TRBJ2-2; no clear D gene. This CDR3 has 16 residues. The V gene's germline CDR1 is SGHNT and CDR2 YYREEE (reference sequence). Trimming left V 4 bases short and J 4 bases short, with 17 bases between. This CDR3 is CASSKETLMSTGELFF. DNA of the CDR3: TGTGCCAGCAGCAAAGAGACCCTAATGAGCACCGGGGAGCTGTTTTTT.

This chain joins TRBV6-5 and TRBJ1-2, with TRBD1 as a possible D gene (6 bases). The length of the CDR3 is 15 residues. Germline-derived CDR1 and CDR2 are MNHEY and SVGAGI. V was shortened by 1 base and J by 4 bases, with 13 bases between the two germline ends. In DNA, the CDR3 is TGTGCCAGCAGTTACTTGGGGGGGGGCAGCTATGGCTACACCTTC. Protein sequence: CASSYLGGGSYGYTF.

The V gene is TRBV19, the J gene TRBJ2-3, with a tentative D call TRBD2 (5 bases). This CDR3 region has 15 residues. Germline-derived CDR1 and CDR2 are LNHDA and SQIVND (reference sequence). Trimming removed 3 bases at V and 6 bases at J, with 16 bases between. The CDR3 sequence: CASSMLVGGPDTQYF. The DNA for the CDR3 is TGTGCCAGTAGTATGTTAGTAGGAGGCCCGGATACGCAGTATTTT. The full variable domain, in which reference TRBV19 and TRBJ2-3 provide the parts outside the CDR3, is DGGITQSPKYLFRKEGQNVTLSCEQNLNHDAMYWYRQDPGQGLRLIYYSQIVNDFQKGDIAEGYSVSREKKESFPLTVTSAQKNPTAFYLCASSMLVGGPDTQYFGPGTRLTVL.

The rearrangement uses TRBV4-2 and TRBJ1-6; 10 bases match TRBD1. The CDR3 is 16 amino acids. Trimming took 5 bases from V and 6 from J; bases not matched to a gene: 7. CDR1 and CDR2 (germline): LGHNA, YNFKEQ. CDR3 loop: CASSLGQGYFNSPLHF. As DNA, the CDR3 is TGTGCCAGCAGCTTGGGACAGGGGTATTTTAATTCACCCCTCCACTTT.

The chain has TRBV7-6 and TRBJ1-1, with D perhaps TRBD1 (6 bases). In germline, CDR1 is SGHVS, CDR2 FNYEAQ. The CDR3 runs 16 residues. V was pared by 5 bases and J by 4 bases, with 20 bases between. Here the CDR3 DNA reads TGTGCCAGCAGCCCCGGGGGGGGCAGGAGGAGCACTGAAGCTTTCTTT. Amino acid sequence: CASSPGGGRRSTEAFF.

This rearrangement joins TRBV12-1 to TRBJ2-7; the table's TRBD1 call for D was not verified on the DNA. TRBV12-1 is a pseudogene locus. The CDR3 loop spans 17 amino acids. CDR3 nucleotide sequence: TGTGCCAGCAGCTCCATTTACCGGGACAGAAGATACTACGAGCAGTACTTC. Amino acids: CASSSIYRDRRYYEQYF.

This chain connects TRBV5-8 to TRBJ1-6; D call uncertain. The CDR3 runs 16 residues. Germline CDR1 and CDR2: SGHTS and YDEGEE. Trimming left V 2 bases short and J 10 bases short, with 19 bases between. As DNA, the CDR3 is TGTGCCAGCAGCTTTGGCTCAGTCACCACGGGATCACCCCTCCACTTT. This encodes CASSFGSVTTGSPLHF. The whole variable domain, remainder taken from reference TRBV5-8 and TRBJ1-6, is EAGVTQSPTHLIKTRGQQATLRCSPISGHTSVYWYQQALGLGLQFLLWYDEGEERNRGNFPPRFSGRQFPNYSSELNVNALELEDSALYLCASSFGSVTTGSPLHFGNGTRLTVT.

The genes are TRBV29-1 and TRBJ1-1; D is unresolved. Germline CDR1 and CDR2: SQVTM and ANQGSEA. V was shortened by 0 bases and J by 3 bases, with 5 bases between the two germline ends. The CDR3 has 12 amino acids. CDR3 in amino acids: CSVEDRHTEAFF. The CDR3 nucleotides are TGCAGCGTTGAAGATCGACACACTGAAGCTTTCTTT.

V and J are TRBV7-2 and TRBJ2-5; 7 positions agree with TRBD2. The CDR3 runs to 15 residues. The ends lost 2 bases at V and 2 bases at J; junction bases unmatched: 5. CDR1 is SGHTA and CDR2 is FQGNSA in the germline V gene. The CDR3 loop reads CASSLSWGGQETQYF. Written as DNA, the CDR3 is TGTGCCAGCAGCTTAAGCTGGGGAGGGCAAGAGACCCAGTACTTC. The full variable domain, completed using reference TRBV7-2 and TRBJ2-5, is GAGVSQSPSNKVTEKGKDVELRCDPISGHTALYWYRQSLGQGLEFLIYFQGNSAPDKSGLPSDRFSAERTGGSVSTLTIQRTQQEDSAVYLCASSLSWGGQETQYFGPGTRLLVL.

This rearrangement joins TRBV12-1 to TRBJ1-1. TRBV12-1 is a recognized pseudogene. This CDR3 region has 22 residues. CDR3 in amino acids: CASSFAPTSGPRVGGMNTEAFF. DNA of the CDR3: TGTGCCAGCAGCTTTGCGCCGACCTCCGGGCCCCGGGTAGGAGGAATGAACACTGAAGCTTTCTTT.

DNA for the CDR3: TGTGCAAGTCGACCCGAATGCAGCCTCAGGGGTTCTAACTATGGCTACACCTTC. Residues: CASRPECSLRGSNYGYTF. This chain connects TRBV12-2 to TRBJ1-2; the listed D gene, TRBD1, was not tested against the DNA. TRBV12-2 is marked as a pseudogene. The CDR3 spans 18 residues.

The CDR3 bases are TGTGCCAGCAGCCTGACAGGGAATGTCTATGGCTACACCTTC. It translates to CASSLTGNVYGYTF. The chain joins TRBV6-1 to TRBJ1-2, with TRBD1 matching 7 bases. Trimming took 6 bases from V and 4 from J; bases not matched to a gene: 8. Germline-derived CDR1 and CDR2 are MNHNS and SASEGT. CDR3 length: 14 residues.